The 21 T cell receptor beta chains below come from one sample, sequenced in a study of siplizumab effects on memory and regulatory T cells. Assay: immunoSEQ multiplex PCR; the TCRdb copy retains only in-frame clones and omits some. Altogether 100,000 or so clones are present, about 92% being singletons, with the ten largest covering about 0.34%. Specimen: CD4+ T cells sorted from blood. The receptors were sampled from a human donor in good health.

The genes are TRBV18 and TRBJ2-7; tentative D call: TRBD1 (6 bases). The length of the CDR3 is 15 residues. The V gene's germline CDR1 is KGHSH and CDR2 LQKENI. The V end lost 5 bases, the J end lost 0 bases, and 14 bases lay between the germline ends. CDR3 amino acids: CASSDKTGLSYEQYF. The CDR3 bases are TGTGCCAGCTCAGATAAAACAGGGCTCTCCTACGAGCAGTACTTC.

The V gene is TRBV19, the J gene TRBJ1-2, with TRBD1 matching over 8 bases. V shed 6 bases and J 4 bases; nucleotides not matched to a gene: 7. CDR1 LNHDA and CDR2 SQIVND come from the germline V gene (reference sequence). The CDR3 runs to 14 residues. The CDR3 protein is CASSRTGTGYGYTF. The CDR3 DNA is TGTGCCAGTAGCCGTACCGGGACAGGCTATGGCTACACCTTC.

This clone was picked up one time. V is TRBV2 and J is TRBJ2-1, with TRBD2 matching 11 bases. The CDR3 consists of 17 residues. With V trimmed by 0 bases and J by 5 bases, 6 bases remained unmatched. Germline V gene lookup returns CDR1 SNHLY and CDR2 FYNNEI. In DNA form, the CDR3 reads TGTGCCAGCAGTGAAGCCACCCTAGCGGGGGGAAACAATGAGCAGTTCTTC. This codes for CASSEATLAGGNNEQFF.

V and J are TRBV5-6 and TRBJ1-5; D is possibly TRBD1 (6 bases). Deletions cut 4 bases from V and 11 bases from J, with 19 bases between. The length of the CDR3 is 14 residues. Germline V CDR1 and CDR2: SGHDT, YYEEEE. CDR3 sequence: CASSKFAGADSQHF. The CDR3 nucleotides are TGTGCCAGCAGCAAGTTTGCGGGGGCTGATTCCCAGCATTTT.

In DNA form, the CDR3 reads TGTGCCAGCAGCCCCCGGCCCAGGGGGATGAACACTGAAGCTTTCTTT. It specifies CASSPRPRGMNTEAFF. The chain recombines TRBV7-8 with TRBJ1-1, with TRBD1 identical over 7 bases. V gave up 5 bases and J gave up 0 bases; unmatched junction bases: 9. The CDR3 contains 16 residues. The germline CDR1 and CDR2 sequences are SGHVS and FQNEAQ.

The V gene is TRBV7-6, the J gene TRBJ1-2; TRBD1 matches 8 bases. The CDR3 is 15 amino acids. Germline V gene data show CDR1 as SGHVS and CDR2 as FNYEAQ. The V gene end was trimmed by 4 bases and the J gene end by 6 bases; junction bases not matched to a gene: 10. The CDR3 DNA follows: TGTGCCAGCAGCTACAGCAGGGGGCGGTGGGATGGCTACACCTTC. Translated: CASSYSRGRWDGYTF. The whole variable domain, filled in from reference TRBV7-6 and TRBJ1-2, reads GAGVSQSPRYKVTKRGQDVALRCDPISGHVSLYWYRQALGQGPEFLTYFNYEAQQDKSGLPNDRFSAERPEGSISTLTIQRTEQRDSAMYRCASSYSRGRWDGYTFGSGTRLTVV.

J is TRBJ1-6 and V is TRBV9; a weak D match, TRBD1 (5 bases). Germline loops: CDR1 SGDLS, CDR2 YYNGEE. The CDR3 has 15 amino acids. With 1 base removed from V and 8 bases from J, the gap between germline ends came to 13 bases. CDR3 DNA sequence: TGTGCCAGCAGCGTATTGGGGGAAACGCATTCACCCCTCCACTTT. Translation gives CASSVLGETHSPLHF.

The chain has TRBV7-6 and TRBJ2-4, with TRBD2 matching 8 bases. This CDR3 has 17 residues. The V gene's germline CDR1 is SGHVS and CDR2 FNYEAQ. The ends lost 2 bases at V and 1 base at J; junction bases unmatched: 7. CDR3 nucleotide sequence: TGTGCCAGCAGCTTAAACGGGCGCGGGAGGGCCAAAAACATTCAGTACTTC. Amino acids: CASSLNGRGRAKNIQYF.

V gene TRBV30 combines with J gene TRBJ2-1; D gene unclear. V lost 3 bases and J lost 10, with 10 bases in between. Germline V gene data show CDR1 as GTSNPN and CDR2 as SVGIG (reference sequence). The length of the CDR3 is 11 residues. CDR3 loop: CAWSALTEQFF. The CDR3 region has the DNA TGTGCCTGGAGCGCCTTGACGGAGCAGTTCTTC.

V gene TRBV11-3 combines with J gene TRBJ1-1; perhaps TRBD1 as D (6 bases). The CDR3 has 13 residues. CDR1 is SGHNT, CDR2 YENEEA, per germline. With 3 bases removed from V and 7 bases from J, the gap between germline ends came to 12 bases. CDR3 bases: TGTGCCAGCAGCTTCTCAGGGGTCCATGAAGCTTTCTTT. Encoded protein: CASSFSGVHEAFF. Supplemented by reference TRBV11-3 and TRBJ1-1, the full variable domain reads EAGVVQSPRYKIIEKKQPVAFWCNPISGHNTLYWYLQNLGQGPELLIRYENEEAVDDSQLPKDRFSAERLKGVDSTLKIQPAELGDSAVYLCASSFSGVHEAFFGQGTRLTVV.

J is TRBJ1-1 and V is TRBV25-1; 8 nucleotides align to TRBD1. The ends lost 2 bases at V and 5 bases at J; junction bases unmatched: 10. The CDR3 consists of 16 residues. Germline lookup yields CDR1 MGHDK and CDR2 SYGVNS. The DNA for the CDR3 is TGTGCCAGCAGTGAAGGAGGACAGGGCATTGGGACTGAAGCTTTCTTT. This encodes CASSEGGQGIGTEAFF.

The rearrangement uses TRBV23-1 and TRBJ2-7, with no clear D. TRBV23-1 is known as an ORF, though its function is uncertain. The CDR3 sequence is 14 residues long. Trimming pared 3 bases from V and 4 bases from J, leaving 13 bases between. The chain's CDR3 is CASSQVVGGYEQYF. The CDR3 region has the DNA TGCGCCAGCAGTCAGGTGGTTGGTGGGTACGAGCAGTACTTC.

V and J are TRBV30 and TRBJ1-1; D gene unclear. Trimming removed 2 bases from V and 4 bases from J, with 11 bases in between. Germline V lookup: CDR1 GTSNPN, CDR2 SVGIG (reference sequence). The CDR3 runs to 13 residues. DNA for the CDR3: TGTGCCTGGAGTATTCAAATGAGCACTGAAGCTTTCTTT. As protein: CAWSIQMSTEAFF.

The chain links TRBV7-8 to TRBJ1-5; weak D call: TRBD1 (6 bases). The CDR3 covers 16 residues. The germline V gene has CDR1 SGHVS and CDR2 FQNEAQ. Trimming stripped 5 bases from V and 2 bases from J, with 16 bases between. CDR3 residues: CASSQPARGGNQPQHF. The CDR3, as DNA: TGTGCCAGCAGCCAACCGGCCAGGGGCGGCAATCAGCCCCAGCATTTT.

The chain employs TRBV30 and TRBJ1-2; TRBD1 agrees at 7 bases. Germline-derived CDR1 and CDR2 are GTSNPN and SVGIG (reference sequence). This CDR3 is 14 amino acids long. V dropped 8 bases and J dropped 1; count of bases not matched to a gene: 10. CDR3 coding DNA: TGTGCCCGAACTTCGGACAGGTTTAACTATGGCTACACCTTC. Protein sequence: CARTSDRFNYGYTF.

This chain links TRBV9 with TRBJ1-3; a weak D match, TRBD1 (5 bases). V lost 4 bases to trimming and J lost 0 bases, with 11 bases between them. Per the germline V gene, CDR1 is SGDLS and CDR2 is YYNGEE. This CDR3 is 15 amino acids long. The CDR3 loop is CASSRDGYSGNTIYF. CDR3 in DNA: TGTGCCAGCAGCAGGGACGGCTACTCTGGAAACACCATATATTTT.

The CDR3 protein is CASSLANEQYF. CDR3 coding DNA: TGTGCCAGCAGCTTAGCGAACGAGCAGTACTTC. The rearrangement links TRBV7-2 to TRBJ2-7; D not resolved. V lost 0 bases, J lost 5 bases, and 2 bases lay in between. The germline gives CDR1 SGHTA, CDR2 FQGNSA. The CDR3 spans 11 residues.

The chain employs TRBV4-2 and TRBJ2-3; D uncertain. Germline-derived CDR1 and CDR2 are LGHNA and YNFKEQ. The CDR3 consists of 16 residues. V lost 0 bases and J 11 bases, leaving 21 bases between the germline ends. The CDR3 region has the DNA TGTGCCAGCAGCCAAGAGTCGGGCCAGCCGGTCGCAAGGCAGTATTTT. Protein: CASSQESGQPVARQYF.

The chain links TRBV4-1 to TRBJ2-5, with a tentative D call TRBD1 (6 bases). CDR3 size: 16 residues. Germline V gene sequence: CDR1 MGHRA, CDR2 YSYEKL. Trimming pared 3 bases from V and 2 bases from J, leaving 16 bases between. CDR3 DNA: TGCGCCAGCAGCCAGGGATTCAGGGGTAGTCAAGAGACCCAGTACTTC. Protein product: CASSQGFRGSQETQYF.

The chain uses TRBV7-3 and TRBJ2-3; D remains unclear. The CDR3 is 12 amino acids. The germline CDR1 and CDR2 sequences are SGHTA and FQGTGA. V was cut by 5 bases and J by 2 bases, with 5 bases left in between. The CDR3 DNA reads as TGTGCCAGCAGCCCGGACACAGATACGCAGTATTTT. This translates into CASSPDTDTQYF.

The V call is TRBV18, the J call TRBJ2-1; TRBD2 agrees at 8 bases. The CDR3 is 15 amino acids. Trimming at V came to 4 bases and at J to 6 bases, leaving 8 bases not matched to a gene. Germline CDR1 is KGHSH and CDR2 is LQKENI. The CDR3 DNA reads as TGTGCCAGCTCACTAGGACTAGCTGTTGTCAATGAGCAGTTCTTC. As protein: CASSLGLAVVNEQFF.